This TCR beta chain was documented in a study of Graves' ophthalmopathy and Graves' hyperthyroidism (dated by TCRdb to about 2018). Describing the broader study: Hyperthyroidism was considered stable if no progression to ophthalmopathy occurred within 18 months of follow-up. The study used signatures of the TCR beta repertoire to tell Graves' ophthalmopathy apart from Graves' hyperthyroidism and to predict which patients would progress to ophthalmopathy. In total, 135 blood samples were TCR-sequenced: fewer than 50 ophthalmopathy, some 80 hyperthyroidism and 17 hyperthyroidism-to-ophthalmopathy patients. To explore V-J signatures that separate ophthalmopathy from hyperthyroidism, a discovery set of more than 95 patients was enrolled, consisting of 43 with ophthalmopathy and 55 to 65 with stable hyperthyroidism. For independent validation, a separate cohort was made up of 18 hyperthyroidism patients plus 17 patients who later progressed from hyperthyroidism to ophthalmopathy. T-cell repertoires of thyroid tissue and blood were compared in about 6 hyperthyroidism patients. After sampling, hyperthyroidism patients received methimazole starting at 30 mg daily, and ophthalmopathy patients received high-dose intravenous methylprednisolone.

Hyperthyroidism patients were newly diagnosed, were aged 18 to 65 years, and had a disease duration under 2 months. Patients with other autoimmune diseases, uncontrolled infections, pregnancy or lactation were excluded from the study. Diagnosis relied on clinical symptoms, serum thyroxine, TRAb, thyroid ultrasound and orbital computed tomography. Trizol reagent was used to extract the total RNA, and its quality was then checked on an Agilent 2100 Bioanalyzer. What the study reported, not specific to this receptor: Most of the expanded thyroid clonotypes with a frequency above 0.001 were also detected in blood, and it was suggested that the thyroid immune response may be reflected by blood repertoires. In validation, the model predicted ophthalmopathy progression with roughly 68% sensitivity and approximately 72% specificity; fewer than 15 predicted patients were CT-confirmed with GO in a median of about 6.1 months. In cross-validation, the 13-signature model distinguished ophthalmopathy from stable hyperthyroidism with around 90% sensitivity and around 81% specificity, while in the test set the corresponding values were 80% and 75%. Sample size was not statistically predetermined, and group allocation was not concealed from the investigators.

For repertoire sequencing, the TCR beta CDR3 regions were amplified from RNA transcripts. A first-round RT-PCR used HTBI primers with the Qiagen OneStep RT-PCR kit, followed by a second-round multiplex PCR, size selection and purification. The libraries underwent paired-end sequencing with 100 bp reads on an Illumina HiSeq2000. Regarding the original processing steps: SOAPnuke was used for read processing, and reads with adapters, uncalled bases, a mean Phred below 15, or no exact constant-primer or identifier match were discarded. High-quality paired reads were merged with COPE v1.2.5. Unique nucleotide sequences were defined as clonotypes and aligned to IMGT TRB V, D and J references using MiTCR v1.1. The analysis was limited to V-J combinations with a frequency above 0.0001, which together covered about 99% of the repertoires. For each V-J combination, a TCR clonal expansion and chaos score was defined as F50 clonal expansion divided by the chaos observed in the TCRdist matrix. Welch's t-statistics and random forest were used to reduce the features to 10 to 15 V-J combinations, which were then used as input to a naive Bayes classifier. Thyroid-blood repertoire similarity was quantified with the Morisita-Horn index. TCRdb reprocessed the public reads (quality trimming at Q25 with fastp, clone calling with MiXCR) and kept in-frame beta chains. Each record represents a unique CDR3 protein, reported with the most common genes and DNA among its rows. TCRdb's processing, not the study's, gives the V and J calls here. The sample records approximately 1.2 million distinct CDR3 sequences, about 38% of which are singletons. Together, the top ten hold approximately 12% of the sample.

This clonotype was seen repeatedly, ten times or more. It lacks a known antigen. Per-base qualities were not stored, and no clone one base away is much larger. The V and J ends are trimmed by 4 bases and 3 bases, leaving 6 bases between them. The CDR3 measures 12 amino acids from cysteine to phenylalanine. The kept DNA is CDR3 alone, 36 bases in frame from the first base. The germline V gene specifies SNHLY as CDR1 and FYNNEI as CDR2. Sequenced sample: peripheral blood or thyroid tissue (not recorded which). The TCR comes from an adult man with Graves' hyperthyroidism. The rearranged chain carries TRBV2 and TRBJ1-1, with the D gene too uncertain to name. For the CDR3, the sequence is CASSVQHTEAFF. Read as DNA, the sequence is TGTGCCAGCAGTGTACAGCACACTGAAGCTTTCTTT.